One and the same sample provided the 20 T cell receptor beta chains below, sequenced in a study of T cell clonotyping in hematopoietic cell transplantation. Sequencing was performed with immunoSEQ multiplex PCR; in TCRdb, only in-frame clones are kept and a portion is missing. This sample has around 7,300 clones, with 88% found just once. Time point given: recipient sample about 28 days before transplant, after cytoreduction. This specimen consisted of peripheral blood mononuclear cells, obtained before stem cell transplant. All receptors come from a young man with acute myeloid leukemia. Some clones in this sample may be carry-over from other donors' samples.

J is TRBJ1-1 and V is TRBV27, with 9 bases that match TRBD1. This CDR3 comprises 13 residues. With V trimmed by 5 bases and J by 4 bases, 2 bases remained unmatched. CDR1 and CDR2 (germline): MNHEY, SMNVEV (reference sequence). CDR3 protein: CASSLTGGTEAFF. The CDR3, as DNA: TGTGCCAGCAGTCTGACAGGGGGCACTGAAGCTTTCTTT.

The V and J genes are TRBV11-2 and TRBJ2-1; D may be TRBD2 (7 bases). The ends were cut back, 2 bases at V and 0 bases at J, with 11 bases in the middle. In germline, CDR1 is SGHAT, CDR2 FQNNGV. There are 16 residues in the CDR3. This CDR3 is CASSLNRGGSYNEQFF. The CDR3 bases are TGTGCCAGCAGCTTAAATAGGGGGGGCTCCTACAATGAGCAGTTCTTC.

This chain links TRBV6-1 with TRBJ2-2; D is unresolved. The CDR3 spans 15 residues. V lost 2 bases to trimming and J lost 4 bases, with 11 bases between them. Per germline, CDR1 MNHNS and CDR2 SASEGT. Written as DNA, the CDR3 is TGTGCCAGCAGTGAACGTACGATTGGCACCGGGGAGCTGTTTTTT. This codes for CASSERTIGTGELFF.

The V gene is TRBV19, the J gene TRBJ1-1; 7 nucleotides align to TRBD1. Looked up from germline, CDR1 is LNHDA and CDR2 is SQIVND (reference sequence). CDR3 length: 12 amino acids. Losses at the gene ends were 9 bases for V and 6 bases for J; bases not matched to a gene: 7. The chain's CDR3 is CASRGLVSEAFF. The CDR3 DNA reads as TGTGCCAGCAGGGGGTTGGTGTCTGAAGCTTTCTTT.

Relative to its sample, this clone is large (0.1 to 1%). Here the CDR3 DNA reads TGTGCCATCAGTGGGCCTATACAGGGTAAGGACCTCTACGAGCAGTACTTC. Its translation: CAISGPIQGKDLYEQYF. The chain links TRBV10-3 to TRBJ2-7, with D possibly matching TRBD1 (6 bases). The CDR3 is 17 amino acids. Trimming removed 4 bases at V and 3 bases at J, with 22 bases between. From germline, CDR1 is ENHRY and CDR2 SYGVKD.

V is TRBV11-3 and J is TRBJ2-1, with 7 bases identical to TRBD2. Germline-derived CDR1 and CDR2 are SGHNT and YENEEA. Unmatched junction bases numbered 8, after V lost 3 bases and J lost 12 bases. There are 13 residues in the CDR3. CDR3 DNA sequence: TGTGCCAGCAGCTTGCGGGGGACTGGCGGGCAGTTCTTC. This codes for CASSLRGTGGQFF.

The chain employs TRBV9 and TRBJ2-3; tentative D call: TRBD1 (5 bases). Per germline, CDR1 SGDLS and CDR2 YYNGEE. Deletions cut 3 bases from V and 0 bases from J, with 8 bases between. The CDR3 has 14 amino acids. DNA of the CDR3: TGTGCCAGCAGCGCTCGGACAAGCACAGATACGCAGTATTTT. It encodes CASSARTSTDTQYF.

The V gene is TRBV11-2, the J gene TRBJ2-5, with 7 bases lining up with TRBD2. From germline, CDR1 is SGHAT and CDR2 FQNNGV. The CDR3 is made up of 15 amino acids. With V trimmed by 3 bases and J by 0 bases, 4 bases remained unmatched. The CDR3 reads CASSFGGSHQETQYF. The CDR3, as DNA: TGTGCCAGCAGCTTCGGCGGGAGCCACCAAGAGACCCAGTACTTC.

V usage is TRBV5-1 and J usage is TRBJ1-3; the D gene is possibly TRBD1 (6 bases). Trimming shortened V by 0 bases and J by 8 bases, and 6 bases separated the two germline ends. CDR1 is SGHRS and CDR2 is YFSETQ in the germline V gene. CDR3 length equals 12 residues. CDR3 amino acids: CASSLEGDTIYF. The CDR3 coding sequence is TGCGCCAGCAGCTTGGAGGGGGACACCATATATTTT.

CDR3 nucleotide sequence: TGTGCCTGGAGGGATTATAATTCACCCCTCCACTTT. Residues: CAWRDYNSPLHF. The chain joins TRBV30 to TRBJ1-6; D is uncertain. Germline V gene data show CDR1 as GTSNPN and CDR2 as SVGIG (reference sequence). The V end lost 3 bases, the J end lost 4 bases, and 4 bases lay between the germline ends. The CDR3 loop spans 12 amino acids.

V gene TRBV27 combines with J gene TRBJ2-6, with 9 bases identical to TRBD1. CDR3 size: 16 residues. Trimming took 5 bases from V and 7 from J; bases not matched to a gene: 9. CDR1 is MNHEY and CDR2 is SMNVEV in the germline V gene (reference sequence). Written as DNA, the CDR3 is TGTGCCAGCAGTCCGATAGGGACAGGGCGAGCCAACGTCCTGACTTTC. This sequence encodes CASSPIGTGRANVLTF.

The genes are TRBV25-1 and TRBJ2-7; D gene uncertain. CDR1 MGHDK and CDR2 SYGVNS come from the germline V gene. This CDR3 is 11 amino acids long. The ends were cut back, 10 bases at V and 0 bases at J, with 7 bases in the middle. In DNA, the CDR3 is TGTGCCACCGGTAGCTCCTACGAGCAGTACTTC. It codes for CATGSSYEQYF.

The chain carries TRBV7-9 and TRBJ2-6, with D possibly being TRBD1 (5 bases). V lost 5 bases, J lost 4 bases, and 15 bases lay in between. CDR1 and CDR2 (germline): SEHNR, FQNEAQ (reference sequence). This CDR3 has 16 residues. The CDR3 region is CASSRGGEPGANVLTF. The CDR3 nucleotides are TGTGCCAGCAGCAGGGGTGGGGAACCAGGGGCCAACGTCCTGACTTTC.

The CDR3 bases are TGTGCCAGCAGTCATCTAGCGGGGGGGCGCGAGCAGTACTTC. Its protein product is CASSHLAGGREQYF. This rearrangement joins TRBV6-5 to TRBJ2-7, with 12 positions matching TRBD2. This CDR3 region has 14 residues. The J segment lost 6 bases and the V segment lost 5 bases, leaving 5 bases of the junction unmatched. Per the germline V gene, CDR1 is MNHEY and CDR2 is SVGAGI.

This rearrangement joins TRBV7-6 to TRBJ1-2; D uncertain. In germline, CDR1 is SGHVS, CDR2 FNYEAQ. Trimming cost V 3 bases and J 8 bases, with 13 bases left between them. This CDR3 region has 13 residues. For the CDR3, the DNA is TGTGCCAGCAGCTTTTTCGGTCAGAACGGCTACACCTTC. It encodes CASSFFGQNGYTF. The variable domain in full, completed from reference TRBV7-6 and TRBJ1-2, reads GAGVSQSPRYKVTKRGQDVALRCDPISGHVSLYWYRQALGQGPEFLTYFNYEAQQDKSGLPNDRFSAERPEGSISTLTIQRTEQRDSAMYRCASSFFGQNGYTFGSGTRLTVV.

The chain joins TRBV27 to TRBJ2-7; no definite D call. The germline V gene encodes CDR1 MNHEY and CDR2 SMNVEV (reference sequence). The CDR3 is made up of 11 amino acids. The V gene lost 5 bases and the J gene lost 4 bases, with 6 bases spanning the gap. For the CDR3, the DNA is TGTGCCAGCAGTCTGGGTTACGAGCAGTACTTC. Translating gives CASSLGYEQYF.

This rearrangement joins TRBV4-1 to TRBJ2-7, with D perhaps TRBD1 (5 bases). Germline CDR1 is MGHRA and CDR2 is YSYEKL. The V end was cut by 2 bases, the J end by 5 bases, with 13 bases between. This CDR3 has 14 amino acids. DNA for the CDR3: TGCGCCAGCAGCCAACGGCAGCAGGGCGACGAGCAGTACTTC. Translating it yields CASSQRQQGDEQYF.

The J gene is TRBJ1-5, the V gene TRBV6-6, with 7 bases matching TRBD1. The ends lost 8 bases at V and 5 bases at J; junction bases unmatched: 9. This CDR3 contains 14 residues. Looked up from germline, CDR1 is MNHNY and CDR2 is SVGAGI (reference sequence). For the CDR3, the DNA is TGTGCCAGCTCATCGACAGGGAAATATCAGCCCCAGCATTTT. Its translation: CASSSTGKYQPQHF.

This sequence joins TRBV7-3 and TRBJ1-1; 9 bases are a match to TRBD1. V shed 5 bases and J 4 bases; nucleotides not matched to a gene: 8. The CDR3 sequence is 15 residues long. Germline V gene lookup returns CDR1 SGHTA and CDR2 FQGTGA. CDR3 DNA: TGTGCCAGCAGCGAAAGGGACAGGGCGCCCACTGAAGCTTTCTTT. This sequence encodes CASSERDRAPTEAFF.

The chain joins TRBV7-9 to TRBJ1-2; 9 bases fit TRBD1. Losses at the gene ends were 5 bases for V and 4 bases for J; bases not matched to a gene: 5. The CDR3 extends over 14 amino acids. Germline V gene sequence: CDR1 SEHNR, CDR2 FQNEAQ (reference sequence). The CDR3 here is CASSGQGLVYGYTF. DNA of the CDR3: TGTGCCAGCAGCGGACAGGGGCTCGTCTATGGCTACACCTTC.